Below, 12 T cell receptor beta chains from the same sample are listed, as sequenced in a study of T cell repertoires in cytomegalovirus infection. A single record per CDR3 protein comes from TCRdb applying MiXCR to the reads. The sample carries about 530,000 distinct CDR3 sequences, around 27% recorded once. The sequenced material came from PBMCs. The receptors stem from a human donor in good health (CMV status not recorded). Some clones in this sample may be carry-over from other donors' samples.

The chain employs TRBV7-6 and TRBJ2-3, with TRBD2 matching over 7 bases. The V and J ends lost 6 bases and 2 bases, in that order; junction bases with no gene match: 11. This CDR3 is built from 16 residues. Germline CDR1 and CDR2: SGHVS and FNYEAQ. CDR3 loop: CASRPEGRETTDTQYF. CDR3 nucleotides: TGTGCCAGCAGACCAGAGGGGCGGGAGACCACAGATACGCAGTATTTT.

A few counts support this clonotype. The chain is built from TRBV12-3 or TRBV12-4 and TRBJ1-5, with 7 nucleotides matching TRBD1. V lost 2 bases, J lost 1 base, and 8 bases stayed unmatched. The CDR3 consists of 17 residues. CDR3 in amino acids: CASSLWTGGRSNQPQHF. The CDR3 nucleotides are TGTGCCAGCAGTTTATGGACAGGTGGTAGGAGCAATCAGCCCCAGCATTTT.

The chain recombines TRBV20-1 with TRBJ2-2; possibly TRBD1 or TRBD2 for D (5 bases each). The CDR3 is 13 residues long. CDR1 is DFQATT, CDR2 SNEGSKA, per germline (reference sequence). V gave up 3 bases and J gave up 2 bases, with 7 bases separating them. This CDR3 reads CSASGANTGELFF. The CDR3 DNA reads TGCAGTGCTAGCGGGGCCAACACCGGGGAGCTGTTTTTT.

This clonotype has a single count. The chain is built from TRBV30 and TRBJ2-1; 13 bases fit TRBD2. The V and J ends lost 4 bases and 7 bases, in that order; junction bases with no gene match: 7. CDR3 length equals 15 residues. CDR1 is GTSNPN and CDR2 is SVGIG in the germline V gene (reference sequence). DNA of the CDR3: TGTGCCTGGACGAGACTAGCGGGAGGAAGGAATGAGCAGTTCTTC. As protein: CAWTRLAGGRNEQFF.

V is TRBV7-2 and J is TRBJ2-5; 11 bases align to TRBD2. The CDR3 loop spans 17 amino acids. CDR1 SGHTA and CDR2 FQGNSA come from the germline V gene. The V gene end was trimmed by 3 bases and the J gene end by 5 bases; junction bases not matched to a gene: 11. CDR3 region: CASSLSSGRRWGETQYF. CDR3 coding DNA: TGTGCCAGCAGCTTGTCTAGCGGGAGGAGGTGGGGGGAGACCCAGTACTTC. The full variable domain, rest sourced from reference TRBV7-2 and TRBJ2-5, is GAGVSQSPSNKVTEKGKDVELRCDPISGHTALYWYRQSLGQGLEFLIYFQGNSAPDKSGLPSDRFSAERTGGSVSTLTIQRTQQEDSAVYLCASSLSSGRRWGETQYFGPGTRLLVL.

Many counts were recorded for this clonotype. The rearrangement joins TRBV7-2 to TRBJ2-7; 11 nucleotides line up with TRBD2. Germline V lookup: CDR1 SGHTA, CDR2 FQGNSA. V trimming: 5 bases; J trimming: 2 bases; junction bases outside the gene matches: 5. This CDR3 region has 15 residues. CDR3 residues: CASSPGTSGAYEQYF. CDR3 DNA sequence: TGTGCCAGCAGCCCGGGGACTAGCGGAGCCTACGAGCAGTACTTC.

This clonotype was detected many times. The chain is built from TRBV6-2 or TRBV6-3 and TRBJ1-5; unclear D gene. The germline V gene encodes CDR1 MNHEY and CDR2 SVGEGT. V lost 5 bases to trimming and J lost 0 bases, with 17 bases between them. CDR3 size: 17 residues. CDR3 loop: CASSPPRRADSNQPQHF. The CDR3 DNA is TGTGCCAGCAGTCCGCCAAGACGTGCAGATAGCAATCAGCCCCAGCATTTT.

The chain carries TRBV2 and TRBJ1-3, with D perhaps TRBD1 (5 bases). The CDR3 is made up of 15 amino acids. V lost 5 bases to trimming and J lost 0 bases, with 11 bases between them. Germline lookup yields CDR1 SNHLY and CDR2 FYNNEI. Here the CDR3 reads CASSRQLSSGNTIYF. The CDR3 coding sequence is TGTGCCAGCAGTCGACAGCTGAGCTCTGGAAACACCATATATTTT.

The chain recombines TRBV6-1 with TRBJ2-1; D remains ambiguous. The germline gives CDR1 MNHNS, CDR2 SASEGT. CDR3 size: 15 residues. V was trimmed by 1 base and J by 0 bases, leaving 7 bases between them. The DNA for the CDR3 is TGTGCCAGCAGTGAAGAAGTGAGCTCCTACAATGAGCAGTTCTTC. Its translation is CASSEEVSSYNEQFF.

The gene calls are TRBV12-3 or TRBV12-4 and TRBJ2-7; D possibly corresponds to TRBD2 (6 bases). With 6 bases removed from V and 0 bases from J, the gap between germline ends came to 15 bases. This CDR3 comprises 15 residues. CDR3 residues: CASSITAGHSYEQYV. The DNA of the CDR3 is TGTGCCAGCAGCATAACTGCGGGGCACTCCTACGAGCAGTACGTC.

In nucleotides, the CDR3 is TGCAGTGCTAGAGATAGCAGCGCGGGAGTCGGAAATGAGCAGTTCTTC. Translation gives CSARDSSAGVGNEQFF. This chain connects TRBV20-1 to TRBJ2-1; TRBD2 agrees at 7 bases. The CDR3 totals 16 residues. Germline lookup yields CDR1 DFQATT and CDR2 SNEGSKA (reference sequence). Trimming removed 0 bases from V and 7 bases from J; junction bases left unmatched: 12.

The V gene is TRBV19, the J gene TRBJ2-5, with D hard to call. Germline loops: CDR1 LNHDA, CDR2 SQIVND (reference sequence). The CDR3 contains 13 residues. With 0 bases removed from V and 4 bases from J, the gap between germline ends came to 6 bases. The CDR3 bases are TGTGCCAGTAGTATAGATCCGGGAGAGACCCAGTACTTC. Translation gives CASSIDPGETQYF.